This T cell receptor beta chain is drawn from a study of blood T cell repertoires in COVID-19. Turning to the study itself: Both acute and convalescent COVID-19 samples were obtained from the United States, Italy and Spain. T cells, B-cell-depleted T cells, or PBMCs supplied cDNA or gDNA.

In the original workflow: Nucleated cell number was recorded as an estimate derived from reference gene primer amplification. TCRdb's table, derived via immunoSEQ multiplex PCR, lists solely in-frame clones and lacks some. The V and J calls and clone size are taken from that table; D and trimming were inferred from the DNA. The table includes under 200,000 clones, around 84% detected once. V dropped 2 bases and J dropped 1 base, with 14 bases sitting between them. This CDR3 region has 16 residues. CDR1 MNHEY and CDR2 SVGAGI come from the germline V gene. The sequence was collected from a man aged 30-40 years with active or convalescent COVID-19. The rearrangement joins TRBV6-5 to TRBJ2-5, with a tentative D call TRBD2 (5 bases). The source material was peripheral blood. The CDR3 bases are TGTGCCAGCAGTTACGAGGGTCTCTCGATCCAAGAGACCCAGTACTTC. It codes for CASSYEGLSIQETQYF.